One T cell receptor beta chain is described in this entry. CDR1 and CDR2 from the germline V gene are SGHDT and YYEEEE. The length of the CDR3 is 15 residues. V trimming: 5 bases; J trimming: 6 bases; junction bases outside the gene matches: 11. Repertoires were generated with immunoSEQ multiplex PCR, while TCRdb's copy carries only in-frame clones and drops some. The data show approximately 190,000 clones, about 80% seen once. These data are taken from a study of blood T cell repertoires in COVID-19. The specimen was peripheral blood. V and J are TRBV5-6 and TRBJ2-1, with 7 bases matching TRBD2. The sequence derives from a man aged 30-40 years with active or convalescent COVID-19. The CDR3 coding sequence is TGTGCCAGCAGTCCTATACCGGGGGGACTCAATGAGCAGTTCTTC. It encodes CASSPIPGGLNEQFF.